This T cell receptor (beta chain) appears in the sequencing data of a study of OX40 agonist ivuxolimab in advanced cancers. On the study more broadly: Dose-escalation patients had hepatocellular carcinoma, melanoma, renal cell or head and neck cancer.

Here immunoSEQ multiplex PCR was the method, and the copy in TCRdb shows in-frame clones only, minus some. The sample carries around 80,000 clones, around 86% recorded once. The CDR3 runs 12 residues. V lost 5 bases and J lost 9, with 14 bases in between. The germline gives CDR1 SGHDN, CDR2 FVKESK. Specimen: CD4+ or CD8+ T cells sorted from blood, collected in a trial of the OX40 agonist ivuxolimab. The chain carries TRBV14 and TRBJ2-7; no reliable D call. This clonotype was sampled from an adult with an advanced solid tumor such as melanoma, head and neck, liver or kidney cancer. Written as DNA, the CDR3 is TGTGCCAGCAGCGCAACCCTACGAGGGCAGTACTTC. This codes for CASSATLRGQYF.